A few counts support the clone carrying this TCR beta chain. The antigen is not known. Extracted total RNA amounted to at least 5.5 micrograms for each sample. The data were taken from a study of blood T cells in healthy people across ages. A sample-barcoded 5' primer and a J-beta primer mix were used in a second PCR of about 7 to 12 cycles. Using its own MiXCR run on the 5' RACE reads, TCRdb lists one record per CDR3 protein. This table has under 1,100,000 distinct CDR3 sequences, approximately 25% appearing once. Study-level results: Diversity estimated from one million T cells was considered an underestimate.

In addition, the sample was reused for a study of T cells of mothers and their children. That source notes: TCR recombination output is shaped by thymic selection similarly in related and unrelated pairs. No clones detected were persistent microchimeric T cell clones.

Sequences were obtained from blood. The source of this sequence is a girl aged 2 to 9 in good health.

As DNA, the CDR3 is TGCAGTGCTCCTAGGACTAGCGGGAGCGGAGAGACCCAGTACTTC. This sequence encodes CSAPRTSGSGETQYF. The rearrangement links TRBV20-1 to TRBJ2-5, with 13 bases fitting TRBD2. Per germline, CDR1 DFQATT and CDR2 SNEGSKA (reference sequence). The CDR3 extends over 15 amino acids. With V trimmed by 5 bases and J by 4 bases, 7 bases remained unmatched.